This T cell receptor beta chain was recovered during a study of post-analysis software for immune sequencing data (dated by TCRdb to about 2015). For the wider study: Disease courses on record covered relapsing-remitting, secondary progressive and progressive-relapsing multiple sclerosis, though some patients had no subtype annotation. The patient repertoires were set against eleven to twelve previously published healthy control repertoires from donors whose ages ranged from about 6 to 25 years. A subset of samples was prepared in parallel using single-end sample barcoding, then pooled and co-amplified after Illumina adapter ligation. What the work shows at the level of the full study, not this receptor alone: The multiple sclerosis patient group was slightly younger than the control group. Roughly 5 TRBV segments, including TRBV5-6, TRBV5-1 and TRBV20-1, were significantly more frequent in patients than controls. Direct clustering with F measure showed strong co-clustering of samples prepared in the same batch, prompting a batch-effect correction. Normalized Chao1 diversity was significantly lower in multiple sclerosis patients than controls, suggesting substantial peripheral T-cell clonal expansion.

In this sample, this clonotype turned up many times. Its antigen remains undetermined. There are no base qualities to consult, and no much larger clone falls within one base. To demonstrate the VDJtools post-analysis software, TCR beta repertoires were profiled from the peripheral blood of about 13 young patients with multiple sclerosis. The patients with multiple sclerosis were children and adolescents between about 6 and 17 years of age. From the cysteine through the phenylalanine, the CDR3 covers 16 amino acids. CDR3 DNA only is kept here, 48 bases in frame from base 1. V ends up 0 bases short and J 3 bases short, with an unmatched junction base count of 7. The germline V gene provides CDR1 SGHVS and CDR2 FNYEAQ. Libraries were built with PCR. The sample was run on an Illumina HiSeq 2500. To reduce PCR and sequencing biases, unique molecular identifiers were built into the TCR beta cDNA libraries. Roughly 500,000 cDNA molecules were obtained per 1 to 10 million input T cells, so each molecule approximated one T cell. Patient libraries were prepared and sequenced with the same protocol used for the earlier healthy control dataset. Samples belonging to the same batch were prepared together, multiplexed and sequenced on a shared HiSeq lane. The original methods were these. MIGEC handled the raw barcoded reads, throwing out single-read molecular identifier groups before consensus assembly and CDR3 extraction. Clonotype tables were post-analysed with VDJtools, normalizing diversity by down-sampling all datasets to the smallest sample size. In repertoire overlap clustering, CDR3 amino acid sequences, but not nucleotide sequences, were matched to correct batch-related cross-sample contamination. The public sequencing data were trimmed at Q25 with fastp and processed into clonotypes with MiXCR by TCRdb, which kept only in-frame beta chains. Each record represents a unique CDR3 protein, reported with the most common genes and DNA among its rows. TCRdb, not the original authors, processed these V and J calls. The table for this sample lists about 190,000 distinct CDR3 sequences; approximately 29% of them were counted only once. Of the sample, roughly 3.4% falls within the top ten clones.

The receptor was isolated from a girl aged 2 to 17 with multiple sclerosis. The V gene is TRBV7-6 and the J gene is TRBJ2-7; the junction holds 8 bases that match TRBD2. Sequences were obtained from blood. The CDR3 region has the sequence CASSLAPAGENYEQYF. In nucleotide form, the sequence is TGTGCCAGCAGCTTAGCGCCAGCGGGGGAAAACTACGAGCAGTACTTC.